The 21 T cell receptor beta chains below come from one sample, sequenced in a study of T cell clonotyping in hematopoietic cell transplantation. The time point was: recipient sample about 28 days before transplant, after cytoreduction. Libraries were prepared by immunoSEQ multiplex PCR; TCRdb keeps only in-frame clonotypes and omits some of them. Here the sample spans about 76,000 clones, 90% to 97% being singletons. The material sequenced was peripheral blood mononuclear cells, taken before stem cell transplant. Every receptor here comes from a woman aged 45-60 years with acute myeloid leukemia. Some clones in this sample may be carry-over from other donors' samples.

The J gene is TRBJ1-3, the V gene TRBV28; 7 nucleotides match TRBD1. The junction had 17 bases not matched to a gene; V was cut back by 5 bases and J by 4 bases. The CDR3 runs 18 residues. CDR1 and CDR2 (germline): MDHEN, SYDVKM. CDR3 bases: TGTGCCAGCAGTCAAACTACGGACAGGCCCATATCCGGAAACACCATATATTTT. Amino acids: CASSQTTDRPISGNTIYF.

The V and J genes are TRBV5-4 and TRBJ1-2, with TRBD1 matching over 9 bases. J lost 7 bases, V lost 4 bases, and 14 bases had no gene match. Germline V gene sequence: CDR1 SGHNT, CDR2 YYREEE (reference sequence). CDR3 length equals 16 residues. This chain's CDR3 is CASSPELGQGDFGYTF. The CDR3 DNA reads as TGTGCCAGCAGCCCGGAGCTGGGACAGGGAGACTTTGGCTACACCTTC.

The CDR3: CASRGGRGLYNEQFF. Here the CDR3 DNA reads TGTGCCAGCAGGGGGGGCAGGGGGTTATACAATGAGCAGTTCTTC. The rearrangement joins TRBV6-1 to TRBJ2-1, with D perhaps TRBD1 (7 bases). V was trimmed by 6 bases and J by 4 bases, leaving 16 bases between them. This CDR3 is 15 amino acids long. Germline-derived CDR1 and CDR2 are MNHNS and SASEGT.

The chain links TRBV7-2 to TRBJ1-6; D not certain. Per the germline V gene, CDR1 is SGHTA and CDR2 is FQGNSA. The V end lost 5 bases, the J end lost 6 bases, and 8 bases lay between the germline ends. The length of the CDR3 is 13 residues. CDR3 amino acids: CASSPVPNSPLHF. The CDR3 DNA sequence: TGTGCCAGCAGCCCAGTTCCTAATTCACCCCTCCACTTT. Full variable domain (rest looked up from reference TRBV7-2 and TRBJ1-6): GAGVSQSPSNKVTEKGKDVELRCDPISGHTALYWYRQSLGQGLEFLIYFQGNSAPDKSGLPSDRFSAERTGGSVSTLTIQRTQQEDSAVYLCASSPVPNSPLHFGNGTRLTVT.

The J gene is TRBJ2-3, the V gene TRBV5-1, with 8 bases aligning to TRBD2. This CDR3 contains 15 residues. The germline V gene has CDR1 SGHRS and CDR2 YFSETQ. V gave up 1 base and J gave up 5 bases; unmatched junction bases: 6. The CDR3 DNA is TGCGCCAGCAGCTTGTGGCGGGGGGCGGAAGATACGCAGTATTTT. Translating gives CASSLWRGAEDTQYF.

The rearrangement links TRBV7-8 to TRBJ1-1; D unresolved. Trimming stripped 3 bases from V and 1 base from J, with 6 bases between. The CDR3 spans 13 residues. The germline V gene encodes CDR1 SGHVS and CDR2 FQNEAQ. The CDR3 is CASSFLPNTEAFF. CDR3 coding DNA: TGTGCCAGCAGCTTTCTTCCGAACACTGAAGCTTTCTTT.

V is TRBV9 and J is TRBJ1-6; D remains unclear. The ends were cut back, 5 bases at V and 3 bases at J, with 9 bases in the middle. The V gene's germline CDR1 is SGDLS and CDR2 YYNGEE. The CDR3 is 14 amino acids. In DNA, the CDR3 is TGTGCCAGCAGTGCCACCCACTATAATTCACCCCTCCACTTT. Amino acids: CASSATHYNSPLHF.

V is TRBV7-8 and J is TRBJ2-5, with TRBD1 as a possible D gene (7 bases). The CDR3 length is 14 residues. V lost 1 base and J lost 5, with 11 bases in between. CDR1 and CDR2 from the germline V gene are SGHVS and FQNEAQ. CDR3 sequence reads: CASSLVSGGETQYF. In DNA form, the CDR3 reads TGTGCCAGCAGCTTAGTCTCAGGGGGGGAGACCCAGTACTTC.

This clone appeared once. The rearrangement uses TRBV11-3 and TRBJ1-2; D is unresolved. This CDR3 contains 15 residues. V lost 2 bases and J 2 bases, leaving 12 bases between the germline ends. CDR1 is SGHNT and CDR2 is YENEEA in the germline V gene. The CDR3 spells CASSLFPGPNYGYTF. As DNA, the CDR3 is TGTGCCAGCAGCTTATTCCCAGGACCAAACTATGGCTACACCTTC.

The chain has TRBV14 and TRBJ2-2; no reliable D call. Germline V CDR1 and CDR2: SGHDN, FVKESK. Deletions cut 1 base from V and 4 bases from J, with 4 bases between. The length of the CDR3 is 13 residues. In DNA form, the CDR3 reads TGTGCCAGCAGCCAAGTCCCCACCGGGGAGCTGTTTTTT. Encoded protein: CASSQVPTGELFF.

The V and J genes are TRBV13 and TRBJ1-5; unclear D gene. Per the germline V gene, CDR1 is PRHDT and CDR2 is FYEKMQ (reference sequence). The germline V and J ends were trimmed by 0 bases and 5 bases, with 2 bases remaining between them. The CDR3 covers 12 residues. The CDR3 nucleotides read TGTGCCAGCAGCTTAGGGGATCAGCCCCAGCATTTT. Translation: CASSLGDQPQHF.

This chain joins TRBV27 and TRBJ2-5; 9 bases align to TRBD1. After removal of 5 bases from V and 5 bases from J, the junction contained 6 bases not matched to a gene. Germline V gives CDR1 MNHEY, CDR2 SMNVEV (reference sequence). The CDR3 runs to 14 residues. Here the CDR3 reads CASSRQGGMETQYF. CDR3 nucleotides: TGTGCCAGCAGTCGACAGGGGGGGATGGAGACCCAGTACTTC.

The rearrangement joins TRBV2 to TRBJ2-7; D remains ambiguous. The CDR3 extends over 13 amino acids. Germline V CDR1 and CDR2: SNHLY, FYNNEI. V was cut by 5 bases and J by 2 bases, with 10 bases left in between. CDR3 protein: CASSYLMAYEQYF. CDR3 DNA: TGTGCCAGCAGTTACCTTATGGCCTACGAGCAGTACTTC. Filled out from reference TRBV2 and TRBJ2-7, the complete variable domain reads EPEVTQTPSHQVTQMGQEVILRCVPISNHLYFYWYRQILGQKVEFLVSFYNNEISEKSEIFDDQFSVERPDGSNFTLKIRSTKLEDSAMYFCASSYLMAYEQYFGPGTRLTVT.

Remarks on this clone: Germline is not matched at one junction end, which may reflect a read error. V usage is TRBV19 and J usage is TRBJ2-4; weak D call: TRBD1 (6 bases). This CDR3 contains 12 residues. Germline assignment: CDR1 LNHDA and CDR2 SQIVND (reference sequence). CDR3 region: CASSISTGKKDF. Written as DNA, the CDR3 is TGTGCCAGTAGTATATCTACAGGGAAGAAGGACTTC.

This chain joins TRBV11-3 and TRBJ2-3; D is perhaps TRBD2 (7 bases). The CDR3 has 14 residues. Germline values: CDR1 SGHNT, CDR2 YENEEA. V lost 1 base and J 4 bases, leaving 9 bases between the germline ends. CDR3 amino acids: CASSLGGGADTQYF. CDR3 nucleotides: TGTGCCAGCAGCTTAGGAGGGGGGGCAGATACGCAGTATTTT.

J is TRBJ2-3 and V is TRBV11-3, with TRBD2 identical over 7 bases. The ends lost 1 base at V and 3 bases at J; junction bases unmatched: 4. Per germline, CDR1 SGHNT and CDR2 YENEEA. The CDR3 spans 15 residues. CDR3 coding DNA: TGTGCCAGCAGCTTAGGACTAGCTCCGACAGATACGCAGTATTTT. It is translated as CASSLGLAPTDTQYF.

The CDR3 DNA reads TGTGCCAGCAGCTTAAGACCTAGGCTCCACAATGAGCAGTTCTTC. This sequence encodes CASSLRPRLHNEQFF. V is TRBV7-2 and J is TRBJ2-1, with no clear D. This CDR3 is 15 amino acids long. Germline V gene sequence: CDR1 SGHTA, CDR2 FQGNSA. The germline V and J ends were trimmed by 2 bases and 5 bases, with 13 bases remaining between them.

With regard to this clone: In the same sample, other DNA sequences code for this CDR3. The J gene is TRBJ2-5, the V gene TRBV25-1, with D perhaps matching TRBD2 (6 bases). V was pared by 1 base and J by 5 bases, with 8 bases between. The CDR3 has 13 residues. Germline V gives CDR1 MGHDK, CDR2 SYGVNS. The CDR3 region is CASSEWGRETQYF. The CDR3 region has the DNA TGTGCCAGCAGTGAATGGGGGAGGGAGACCCAGTACTTC.

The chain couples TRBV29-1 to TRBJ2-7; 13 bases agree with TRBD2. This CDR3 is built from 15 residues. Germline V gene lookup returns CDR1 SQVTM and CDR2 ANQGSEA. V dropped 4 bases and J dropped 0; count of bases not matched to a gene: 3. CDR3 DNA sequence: TGCAGCGTTGGCTGGACTAGCGGGGGCTCCTACGAGCAGTACTTC. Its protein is CSVGWTSGGSYEQYF.

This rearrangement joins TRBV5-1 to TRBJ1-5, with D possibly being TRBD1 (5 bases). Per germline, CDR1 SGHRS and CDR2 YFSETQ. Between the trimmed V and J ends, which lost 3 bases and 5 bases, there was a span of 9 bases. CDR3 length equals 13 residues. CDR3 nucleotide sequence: TGCGCCAGCAGCTCCTGGGGGGATCAGCCCCAGCATTTT. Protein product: CASSSWGDQPQHF.

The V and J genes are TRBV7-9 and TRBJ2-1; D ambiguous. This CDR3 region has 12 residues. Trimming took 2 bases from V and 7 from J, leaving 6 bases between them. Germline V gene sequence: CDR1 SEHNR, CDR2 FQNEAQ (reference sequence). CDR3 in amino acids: CASSLKGNEQFF. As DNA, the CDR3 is TGTGCCAGCAGCTTAAAAGGGAATGAGCAGTTCTTC.